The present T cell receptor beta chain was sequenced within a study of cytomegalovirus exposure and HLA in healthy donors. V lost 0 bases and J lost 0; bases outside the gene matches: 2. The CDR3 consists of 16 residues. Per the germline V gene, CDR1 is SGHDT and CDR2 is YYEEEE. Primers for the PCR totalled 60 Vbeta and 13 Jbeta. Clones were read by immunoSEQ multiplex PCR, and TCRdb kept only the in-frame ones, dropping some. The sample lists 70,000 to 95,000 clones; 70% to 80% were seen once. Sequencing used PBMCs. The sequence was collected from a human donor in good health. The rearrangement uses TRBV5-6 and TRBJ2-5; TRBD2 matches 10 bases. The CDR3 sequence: CASSLVLAGNQETQYF. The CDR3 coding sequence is TGTGCCAGCAGCTTGGTACTAGCGGGGAACCAAGAGACCCAGTACTTC.